The 13 T cell receptor beta chains presented below share a single source sample, sequenced in a study of glioma-infiltrating T cells (dated by TCRdb to 2016 to 2017). Sequenced using an Illumina MiSeq. TCR alpha and beta CDR3 regions were amplified with the iRepertoire nested amplicon-rescue multiplex PCR (arm-PCR) platform from RNA. TCRdb ran its own pipeline on the public reads, namely fastp trimming at Q25 and MiXCR clone calling, and kept in-frame beta chains. Each entry is one CDR3 protein sequence, shown with its most common DNA and genes. The sample has 84,000 or so distinct CDR3 sequences on record, about 25% of them singletons. More than 6.5% of the sample goes to the ten largest clones. Sequencing was done on a sample of glioma tissue, nonneoplastic brain tissue, or PBMCs (not recorded which). These receptor sequences come from a human donor with low-grade glioma or glioblastoma, undergoing nonglioma brain surgery, or in good health (not recorded which).

This clonotype was seen repeatedly, ten times or more. The chain uses TRBV6-5 and TRBJ1-2; 9 bases map to TRBD1. Trimming at V came to 2 bases and at J to 8 bases, leaving 9 bases not matched to a gene. Germline loops: CDR1 MNHEY, CDR2 SVGAGI. This CDR3 has 15 amino acids. The CDR3 DNA follows: TGTGCCAGCAGTTACGCAACCGGGACAGGGATGGGCTACACCTTC. Its translation: CASSYATGTGMGYTF.

Ten or more counts support this clonotype. This chain uses TRBV19 with TRBJ2-1, with 11 bases lining up with TRBD2. CDR3 length: 13 amino acids. Germline V gene sequence: CDR1 LNHDA, CDR2 SQIVND (reference sequence). The junction had 12 bases not matched to a gene; V was cut back by 8 bases and J by 15 bases. CDR3 sequence (DNA): TGTGCCAGTCGGACTAGCGGGCGCGACGGCCCGTTCTTC. This translates into CASRTSGRDGPFF.

The sample holds many counts of this clonotype. The genes are TRBV20-1 and TRBJ1-1, with TRBD1 as a possible D gene (5 bases). Deletions cut 2 bases from V and 1 base from J, with 11 bases between. Germline V gives CDR1 DFQATT, CDR2 SNEGSKA (reference sequence). The CDR3 loop spans 14 amino acids. CDR3 nucleotide sequence: TGCAGTGCTAGACAGGGCCTTTCGAACACTGAAGCTTTCTTT. Its protein is CSARQGLSNTEAFF.

This clonotype was counted many times. This chain uses TRBV14 with TRBJ1-5; TRBD1 might be the D (6 bases). V lost 0 bases and J lost 4, with 19 bases in between. CDR1 is SGHDN, CDR2 FVKESK, per germline. This CDR3 is built from 18 residues. CDR3 in DNA: TGTGCCAGCAGCCAAGATTGTCCTTCGGGACATCGAAATCAGCCCCAGCATTTT. It translates to CASSQDCPSGHRNQPQHF.

This clonotype was seen many times. This sequence joins TRBV18 and TRBJ1-1, with D hard to call. Germline V gene data show CDR1 as KGHSH and CDR2 as LQKENI. This CDR3 contains 15 residues. V gave up 3 bases and J gave up 10 bases, with 21 bases separating them. CDR3 region: CASSPRADALGVAFF. The CDR3 DNA reads as TGTGCCAGCTCACCTCGGGCGGACGCCCTGGGCGTAGCTTTCTTT.

Ten or more counts support this clonotype. DNA of the CDR3: TGTGCCAGCAACCCCCCGTGGGGGGCGGTCGATGAAAAACTGTTTTTT. This gives the protein CASNPPWGAVDEKLFF. V and J are TRBV6-2 or TRBV6-3 and TRBJ1-4; tentative D call: TRBD1 (6 bases). This CDR3 contains 16 residues. CDR1 is MNHEY, CDR2 SVGEGT, per germline. V lost 7 bases, J lost 6 bases, and 21 bases lay in between.

This clonotype was detected ten times or more. The chain combines TRBV7-9 with TRBJ2-1; 13 nucleotides match TRBD2. CDR3 length equals 15 residues. Germline V lookup: CDR1 SEHNR, CDR2 FQNEAQ (reference sequence). With V trimmed by 5 bases and J by 5 bases, 3 bases remained unmatched. The CDR3 region is CASSSGTSGNNEQFF. The CDR3 bases are TGTGCCAGCAGCAGCGGGACTAGCGGGAACAATGAGCAGTTCTTC.

The chain links TRBV11-2 to TRBJ2-7; TRBD1 is a possible D gene (6 bases). Germline-derived CDR1 and CDR2 are SGHAT and FQNNGV. Trimming stripped 1 base from V and 3 bases from J, with 7 bases between. There are 13 residues in the CDR3. As DNA, the CDR3 is TGTGCCAGCAGCTTAGCAGGGGACTACGAGCAGTACTTC. Amino acids: CASSLAGDYEQYF.

The table lists this clonotype with many counts. V and J are TRBV4-1 and TRBJ1-2, with a possible D match to TRBD1 (5 bases). Deletions cut 6 bases from V and 7 bases from J, with 18 bases between. The CDR3 loop spans 14 amino acids. The germline CDR1 and CDR2 sequences are MGHRA and YSYEKL. As DNA, the CDR3 is TGCGCCAGCAGTTCCACGGGGGGATGGGCTGGCTACACCTTC. As protein: CASSSTGGWAGYTF.

This sequence joins TRBV19 and TRBJ1-5; TRBD1 agrees at 7 bases. The CDR3 is made up of 14 amino acids. CDR1 is LNHDA and CDR2 is SQIVND in the germline V gene (reference sequence). The V segment lost 3 bases and the J segment 3 bases; nucleotides outside the gene matches: 2. CDR3 region: CASSIGQANQPQHF. DNA for the CDR3: TGTGCCAGTAGTATCGGACAGGCCAATCAGCCCCAGCATTTT.

This clonotype showed up many times. The V call is TRBV5-1, the J call TRBJ1-1; D remains ambiguous. Between the trimmed V and J ends, which lost 1 base and 2 bases, there was a span of 9 bases. CDR3 length: 14 residues. Germline CDR1 SGHRS, CDR2 YFSETQ. CDR3 DNA: TGCGCCAGCAGCTTGCAAGGAGGAAACACTGAAGCTTTCTTT. Its translation is CASSLQGGNTEAFF.

This clonotype appeared many times. The J gene is TRBJ2-6, the V gene TRBV12-3 or TRBV12-4; the D is unclear. The V gene lost 8 bases and the J gene lost 2 bases, with 7 bases spanning the gap. CDR3 length: 13 residues. CDR3: CASERTGANVLTF. In DNA, the CDR3 is TGTGCCAGCGAAAGGACTGGGGCCAACGTCCTGACTTTC.

With regard to this clonotype: A much larger clone is a single base away; this may be a read error. For the CDR3, the DNA is TGTGCCAGCAGCCAAGGTAGGCAGGGTGAAGCTTTCTTT. It is translated as CASSQGRQGEAFF. The chain links TRBV3-1 to TRBJ1-1; TRBD1 might be the D (5 bases). The germline V gene encodes CDR1 LGHDT and CDR2 YNNKEL (reference sequence). The CDR3 contains 13 residues. V lost 1 base to trimming and J lost 7 bases, with 10 bases between them.